Presented here are 15 T cell receptor beta chains from one specimen sequenced in a study of blood T cell repertoires in COVID-19. This table comes from immunoSEQ multiplex PCR, and its TCRdb copy is limited to in-frame clones, with some not included. The table includes about 210,000 clones, 75% to 85% detected once. Specimen: peripheral blood. Receptors originate from a woman in her sixties or seventies with COVID-19, enrolled during active disease.

V gene TRBV28 combines with J gene TRBJ1-5; 10 bases align to TRBD1. This CDR3 region has 15 residues. V was clipped by 5 bases and J by 5 bases; unmatched bases: 6. The germline V gene encodes CDR1 MDHEN and CDR2 SYDVKM. The CDR3 loop is CASSRTGGGYQPQHF. CDR3 DNA: TGTGCCAGCAGTCGGACAGGGGGAGGTTATCAGCCCCAGCATTTT.

V is TRBV27 and J is TRBJ2-7; D remains ambiguous. The CDR3 spans 11 residues. The germline V gene has CDR1 MNHEY and CDR2 SMNVEV (reference sequence). Trimming removed 10 bases at V and 3 bases at J, with 10 bases between. CDR3 sequence reads: CATSDIYEQYF. CDR3 nucleotide sequence: TGTGCCACCTCAGATATCTACGAGCAGTACTTC.

The chain carries TRBV9 and TRBJ1-2; TRBD1 is a possible D gene (5 bases). CDR1 is SGDLS and CDR2 is YYNGEE in the germline V gene. The length of the CDR3 is 13 residues. V shed 0 bases and J shed 2 bases, with 5 bases lying between them. DNA of the CDR3: TGTGCCAGCAGCGTAGACAGGAACTATGGCTACACCTTC. Protein sequence: CASSVDRNYGYTF. Drawing the rest from reference TRBV9 and TRBJ1-2, the complete variable domain is DSGVTQTPKHLITATGQRVTLRCSPRSGDLSVYWYQQSLDQGLQFLIQYYNGEERAKGNILERFSAQQFPDLHSELNLSSLELGDSALYFCASSVDRNYGYTFGSGTRLTVV.

The V and J genes are TRBV28 and TRBJ2-7, with TRBD2 matching 8 bases. CDR1 and CDR2 (germline): MDHEN, SYDVKM. The CDR3 is made up of 16 amino acids. J was trimmed by 3 bases and V by 6 bases; bases with no gene match: 13. CDR3 region: CASRRSRREVLYEQYF. The CDR3 DNA follows: TGTGCCAGCAGGCGGTCGAGGCGGGAGGTTCTCTACGAGCAGTACTTC.

The genes are TRBV6-2 or TRBV6-3 and TRBJ2-7, with D unclear. Germline CDR1 MNHEY, CDR2 SVGEGT. V was pared by 7 bases and J by 3 bases, with 16 bases between. The CDR3 spans 14 residues. Written as DNA, the CDR3 is TGTGCCAGCACCCCCCTCAGAAACTACTACGAGCAGTACTTC. Amino acid sequence: CASTPLRNYYEQYF.

The rearrangement uses TRBV27 and TRBJ2-7; 11 bases match TRBD2. The CDR3 runs to 15 residues. The ends lost 6 bases at V and 3 bases at J; junction bases unmatched: 7. Germline values: CDR1 MNHEY, CDR2 SMNVEV (reference sequence). The CDR3 sequence is CASSFGTSGFYEQYF. CDR3 sequence (DNA): TGTGCCAGCAGCTTTGGGACTAGCGGCTTCTACGAGCAGTACTTC.

V usage is TRBV24-1 and J usage is TRBJ2-2, with TRBD1 identical over 7 bases. Trimming at V came to 6 bases and at J to 5 bases, leaving 8 bases not matched to a gene. The CDR3 sequence is 15 residues long. Germline lookup yields CDR1 KGHDR and CDR2 SFDVKD. CDR3 protein: CATSRGGEGTGELFF. DNA for the CDR3: TGTGCCACCAGTCGAGGGGGCGAAGGGACCGGGGAGCTGTTTTTT.

This rearrangement joins TRBV6-6 to TRBJ2-7; 12 bases line up with TRBD1. V was pared by 8 bases and J by 7 bases, with 15 bases of the junction left unmatched. The CDR3 length is 16 residues. Germline CDR1 MNHNY, CDR2 SVGAGI (reference sequence). CDR3 in amino acids: CASLLAPGQGAREQYF. CDR3 DNA: TGTGCCAGCTTACTCGCGCCGGGACAGGGGGCGCGGGAGCAGTACTTC.

The chain is built from TRBV24-1 and TRBJ1-2; D is undetermined. CDR1 KGHDR and CDR2 SFDVKD come from the germline V gene. There are 12 residues in the CDR3. Trimming removed 6 bases at V and 3 bases at J, with 7 bases between. The CDR3 sequence is CATSLGDYGYTF. Here the CDR3 DNA reads TGTGCCACCAGTCTCGGGGACTATGGCTACACCTTC.

This sequence joins TRBV7-8 and TRBJ1-3; unclear D gene. V was clipped by 5 bases and J by 7 bases, with 9 bases between them. Per germline, CDR1 SGHVS and CDR2 FQNEAQ. CDR3 length: 12 amino acids. CDR3 bases: TGTGCCAGCAGCCCTAGAAGGAACACCATATATTTT. Its translation is CASSPRRNTIYF. Complete variable domain (other parts from reference TRBV7-8 and TRBJ1-3): GAGVSQSPRYKVAKRGQDVALRCDPISGHVSLFWYQQALGQGPEFLTYFQNEAQLDKSGLPSDRFFAERPEGSVSTLKIQRTQQEDSAVYLCASSPRRNTIYFGEGSWLTVV.

This chain joins TRBV9 and TRBJ2-3; 12 nucleotides agree with TRBD2. The junction had 11 bases not matched to a gene; V was cut back by 0 bases and J by 0 bases. This CDR3 contains 20 residues. Looked up from germline, CDR1 is SGDLS and CDR2 is YYNGEE. DNA of the CDR3: TGTGCCAGCAGCGTAGGGAGCGGGCTAGCGGGAGGGACTAGCACAGATACGCAGTATTTT. Translated, it gives CASSVGSGLAGGTSTDTQYF. Filled out from reference TRBV9 and TRBJ2-3, the complete variable domain reads DSGVTQTPKHLITATGQRVTLRCSPRSGDLSVYWYQQSLDQGLQFLIQYYNGEERAKGNILERFSAQQFPDLHSELNLSSLELGDSALYFCASSVGSGLAGGTSTDTQYFGPGTRLTVL.

The chain joins TRBV29-1 to TRBJ2-7; D possibly corresponds to TRBD1 (6 bases). The CDR3 spans 13 residues. V gave up 4 bases and J gave up 6 bases, with 16 bases separating them. Germline V gives CDR1 SQVTM, CDR2 ANQGSEA. For the CDR3, the DNA is TGCAGCGTTGCCCGGGACAAGTCCCGCGAGCAGTACTTC. The encoded protein is CSVARDKSREQYF.

The sample holds a few counts of this clone. The sample contains more than one DNA sequence encoding this CDR3. The chain joins TRBV9 to TRBJ1-1; no firm D call. V lost 0 bases and J 5 bases, leaving 8 bases between the germline ends. Germline values: CDR1 SGDLS, CDR2 YYNGEE. This CDR3 is built from 13 residues. As DNA, the CDR3 is TGTGCCAGCAGCGTAGCTTCGGGGACTGAAGCTTTCTTT. It specifies CASSVASGTEAFF.

This CDR3 is CASSLEAGSGTDTQYF. As DNA, the CDR3 is TGCGCCAGCAGCTTGGAAGCAGGGAGCGGGACAGATACGCAGTATTTT. The chain has TRBV5-1 and TRBJ2-3; weak D call: TRBD2 (6 bases). The germline CDR1 and CDR2 sequences are SGHRS and YFSETQ. Between the trimmed V and J ends, which lost 0 bases and 3 bases, there was a span of 14 bases. This CDR3 has 16 amino acids.

This sequence joins TRBV11-2 and TRBJ2-5; 13 bases align to TRBD2. CDR3 length: 16 residues. In germline, CDR1 is SGHAT, CDR2 FQNNGV. J lost 4 bases, V lost 7 bases, and 9 bases had no gene match. The CDR3 DNA reads as TGTGCCAGCATCTATTTACTAGCGGGAGGGGCAGAGACCCAGTACTTC. It translates to CASIYLLAGGAETQYF. The variable domain in full, completed from reference TRBV11-2 and TRBJ2-5, reads EAGVAQSPRYKIIEKRQSVAFWCNPISGHATLYWYQQILGQGPKLLIQFQNNGVVDDSQLPKDRFSAERLKGVDSTLKIQPAKLEDSAVYLCASIYLLAGGAETQYFGPGTRLLVL.